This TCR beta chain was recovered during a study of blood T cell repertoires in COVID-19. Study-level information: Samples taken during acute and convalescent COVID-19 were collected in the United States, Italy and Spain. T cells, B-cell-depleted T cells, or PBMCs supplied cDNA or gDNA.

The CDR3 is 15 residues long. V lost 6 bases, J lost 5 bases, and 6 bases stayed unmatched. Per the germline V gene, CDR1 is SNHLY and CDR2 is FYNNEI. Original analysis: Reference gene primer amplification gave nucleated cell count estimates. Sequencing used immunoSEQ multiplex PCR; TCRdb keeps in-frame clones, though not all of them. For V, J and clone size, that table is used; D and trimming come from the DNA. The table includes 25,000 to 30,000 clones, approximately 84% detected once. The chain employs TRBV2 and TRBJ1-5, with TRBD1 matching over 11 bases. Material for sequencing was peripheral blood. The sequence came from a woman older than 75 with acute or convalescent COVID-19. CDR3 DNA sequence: TGTGCCAGCAGGGCTGGACAGGGGGCGCATCAGCCCCAGCATTTT. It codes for CASRAGQGAHQPQHF.